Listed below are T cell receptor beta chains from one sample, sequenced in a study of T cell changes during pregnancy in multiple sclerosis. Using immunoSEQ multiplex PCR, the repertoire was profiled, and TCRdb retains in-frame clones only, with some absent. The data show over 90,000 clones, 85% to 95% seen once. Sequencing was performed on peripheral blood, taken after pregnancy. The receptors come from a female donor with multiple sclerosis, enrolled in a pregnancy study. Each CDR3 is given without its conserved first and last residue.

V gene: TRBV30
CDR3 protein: AWSRTGRNTEAF

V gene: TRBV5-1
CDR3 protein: ASSLTLQSGNEKLF

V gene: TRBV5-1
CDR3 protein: ASSRDTHGDTQY

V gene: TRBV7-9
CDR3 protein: ASSLVLAGVPYEQY

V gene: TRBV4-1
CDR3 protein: ASSQDMQINEKLF

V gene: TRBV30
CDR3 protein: AWSVQGGALTGYT

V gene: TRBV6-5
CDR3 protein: ASSTLGQETGELF

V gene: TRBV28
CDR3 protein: ASGERTGGSYEQY

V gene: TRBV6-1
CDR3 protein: ASSEEQTYGYT

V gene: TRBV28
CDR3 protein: ASSEGGWETQY

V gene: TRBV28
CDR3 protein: ASSLSEGLGMSDTQY

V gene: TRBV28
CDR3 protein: AIQDRGRQPQH

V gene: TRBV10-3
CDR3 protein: AISPGDYGYT

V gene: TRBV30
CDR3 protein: ASGLAGEHY

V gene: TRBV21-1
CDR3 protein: ASSNLPLNSKGRLYEQY

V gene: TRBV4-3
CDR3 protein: ASSPGASVYNEQF

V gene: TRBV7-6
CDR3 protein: ASSLALYSRNTGELF

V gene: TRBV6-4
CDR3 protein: ASSPGTGIYNEQF

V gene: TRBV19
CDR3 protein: ASSIGQFRTGANVLT

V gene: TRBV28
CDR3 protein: ASSPRQGIETQY

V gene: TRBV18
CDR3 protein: ASSQRTGGSNTGELF

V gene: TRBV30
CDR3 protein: AWSGEGDNEQF